The 5 T cell receptor beta chains below all came from one sample that was sequenced in a study of graft-versus-host responses after intestinal transplantation. For these receptors, no antigen is known. Produced via immunoSEQ multiplex PCR; TCRdb's table is partial and in-frame only. The data contain around 97,000 clones, roughly 91% of them singletons. Material: unstimulated CD4+ T cells sorted from spleen or lymph node cells, obtained before transplant. Receptors were obtained from a human donor who was the organ donor for an intestinal transplant.

The rearrangement uses TRBV28 and TRBJ1-6, with D perhaps TRBD1 (6 bases). V was pared by 6 bases and J by 0 bases, with 21 bases between. Germline CDR1 MDHEN, CDR2 SYDVKM. The CDR3 is 19 residues long. In nucleotides, the CDR3 is TGTGCCAGCAGCCGCCCCACAAGGGGGGGGAGCTCCTATAATTCACCCCTCCACTTT. It codes for CASSRPTRGGSSYNSPLHF.

Only one count was recorded for this clone. The chain uses TRBV23-1 and TRBJ2-7; D possibly corresponds to TRBD2 (6 bases). TRBV23-1 is placed among ORFs of uncertain function. Trimming removed 11 bases from V and 2 bases from J, with 13 bases in between. The CDR3 runs to 12 residues. DNA of the CDR3: TGCGCCGGGGGGTCAGGGACCTACGAGCAGTACTTC. Protein product: CAGGSGTYEQYF.

This chain links TRBV19 with TRBJ2-3; possibly TRBD2 for D (5 bases). V lost 9 bases, J lost 5 bases, and 12 bases lay in between. This CDR3 region has 12 residues. CDR1 LNHDA and CDR2 SQIVND come from the germline V gene (reference sequence). The CDR3 loop is CASTRSGDTQYF. The CDR3 bases are TGTGCCAGCACACGGAGCGGAGATACGCAGTATTTT.

J is TRBJ2-2 and V is TRBV9; 10 nucleotides agree with TRBD2. The CDR3 extends over 16 amino acids. CDR1 SGDLS and CDR2 YYNGEE come from the germline V gene. V was clipped by 4 bases and J by 2 bases; unmatched bases: 5. The CDR3 bases are TGTGCCAGCAGCCCCAGGACTAGCGGCAACACCGGGGAGCTGTTTTTT. Its translation is CASSPRTSGNTGELFF.

The chain links TRBV7-9 to TRBJ1-1; 8 nucleotides align to TRBD1. Looked up from germline, CDR1 is SEHNR and CDR2 is FQNEAQ (reference sequence). The V segment lost 5 bases and the J segment 1 base; nucleotides outside the gene matches: 12. This CDR3 region has 17 residues. CDR3 in amino acids: CASSAIDRGVSNTEAFF. CDR3 nucleotide sequence: TGTGCCAGCAGCGCAATTGACAGGGGTGTGTCGAACACTGAAGCTTTCTTT.